These 10 T cell receptor beta chains share one sample of origin, sequenced in a study of untreated major depressive disorder. The protocol was immunoSEQ multiplex PCR, while the TCRdb copy is restricted to in-frame clones and leaves out a portion. There are 10,000 to 15,000 clones in the sample; about 93% occur only once, and less than 0.9% lies in the top ten. Study findings and constraints: TRBV05-01 (Vbeta 5.1) usage was higher in CD4+ T cells of depressed patients than controls.

Their antigens remain unidentified. Sequenced sample: CD4+ T cells from PBMCs. All receptors derive from a man aged 25-40 years with major depressive disorder.

The genes are TRBV7-3 and TRBJ1-1; no clear D gene. Germline CDR1 reads SGHTA; CDR2 reads FQGTGA. There are 13 residues in the CDR3. V lost 8 bases, J lost 4 bases, and 14 bases lay in between. The CDR3, as DNA: TGTGCCAGCGCCGGTTCGCGAGGCACTGAAGCTTTCTTT. Its protein product is CASAGSRGTEAFF.

This CDR3 is CAWRVLGRGAFF. Here the CDR3 DNA reads TGTGCCTGGAGAGTATTGGGCCGAGGAGCTTTCTTT. The chain recombines TRBV30 with TRBJ1-1; no clear D. Trimming left V 3 bases short and J 10 bases short, with 15 bases between. CDR1 is GTSNPN, CDR2 SVGIG, per germline (reference sequence). CDR3 length: 12 residues.

This rearrangement joins TRBV7-3 to TRBJ1-1; possibly TRBD1 for D (5 bases). The CDR3 runs to 16 residues. From germline, CDR1 is SGHTA and CDR2 FQGTGA. Trimming took off 5 bases at V and 1 base at J, with 17 bases between the two ends. The CDR3 loop is CASSPREGRGNTEAFF. In DNA, the CDR3 is TGTGCCAGCAGCCCCCGAGAGGGGCGGGGGAACACTGAAGCTTTCTTT. The variable domain in full, with the rest retrieved from reference TRBV7-3 and TRBJ1-1, is GAGVSQTPSNKVTEKGKYVELRCDPISGHTALYWYRQSLGQGPEFLIYFQGTGAADDSGLPNDRFFAVRPEGSVSTLKIQRTERGDSAVYLCASSPREGRGNTEAFFGQGTRLTVV.

This rearrangement joins TRBV5-4 to TRBJ2-7; TRBD2 matches 10 bases. Germline V lookup: CDR1 SGHNT, CDR2 YYREEE (reference sequence). The CDR3 runs 16 residues. Losses at the gene ends were 3 bases for V and 1 base for J; bases not matched to a gene: 7. CDR3 protein: CASSWDPSGGSYEQYF. The CDR3 DNA follows: TGTGCCAGCAGCTGGGATCCTAGCGGGGGATCCTACGAGCAGTACTTC.

V and J are TRBV11-2 and TRBJ1-4; perhaps TRBD1 as D (6 bases). Trimming removed 5 bases from V and 7 bases from J, with 17 bases in between. Looked up from germline, CDR1 is SGHAT and CDR2 is FQNNGV. The CDR3 loop spans 15 amino acids. The CDR3 nucleotides are TGTGCCAGCAGCCCAACAGGGAGGAAGGGTGAAAAACTGTTTTTT. Protein sequence: CASSPTGRKGEKLFF.

The chain employs TRBV21-1 and TRBJ1-6. TRBV21-1 represents a pseudogene. CDR3 length: 11 amino acids. CDR3 nucleotides: TGTGCCAGCAGCATTGGTCAACGTCTCCACTTT. It encodes CASSIGQRLHF.

The chain couples TRBV15 to TRBJ2-3, with TRBD2 matching over 12 bases. This CDR3 region has 17 residues. Germline V gene sequence: CDR1 LNHNV, CDR2 YYDKDF (reference sequence). The J segment lost 0 bases and the V segment lost 3 bases, leaving 4 bases of the junction unmatched. This CDR3 reads CATSSWTSGESTDTQYF. Here the CDR3 DNA reads TGTGCCACCAGCAGCTGGACTAGCGGGGAGAGCACAGATACGCAGTATTTT.

This clone was seen a single time. DNA for the CDR3: TGTGCCTGTCCCGGAGAACGTTCAATGGGCTACACCTTC. Residues: CACPGERSMGYTF. This chain uses TRBV30 with TRBJ1-2; D unclear. V lost 6 bases to trimming and J lost 8 bases, with 19 bases between them. The germline CDR1 and CDR2 sequences are GTSNPN and SVGIG (reference sequence). This CDR3 contains 13 residues.

The V and J genes are TRBV6-6 and TRBJ2-1, with TRBD2 matching over 8 bases. Trimming took 5 bases from V and 6 from J; bases not matched to a gene: 9. Germline CDR1 is MNHNY and CDR2 is SVGAGI (reference sequence). The CDR3 contains 15 residues. CDR3 in amino acids: CASSTAGGGVNEQFF. The CDR3 bases are TGTGCCAGCAGTACTGCGGGGGGCGGGGTCAATGAGCAGTTCTTC.

The chain recombines TRBV5-6 with TRBJ1-2, with 7 bases aligning to TRBD1. The CDR3 consists of 15 residues. Germline CDR1 and CDR2: SGHDT and YYEEEE. J lost 5 bases, V lost 5 bases, and 12 bases had no gene match. This chain's CDR3 is CASRYRGTNLYGYTF. The DNA of the CDR3 is TGTGCCAGCAGATACAGGGGTACCAACCTTTATGGCTACACCTTC.